The 15 T cell receptor beta chains in this list originate from one sample, sequenced in a study of blood T cell repertoires in COVID-19. TCRdb's copy holds only in-frame clones and misses some; the assay was immunoSEQ multiplex PCR. The table has 240,000 or so clones, around four fifths seen once. The source material was peripheral blood. These receptors were collected from an elderly woman with acute or convalescent COVID-19.

The rearrangement uses TRBV6-2 or TRBV6-3 and TRBJ1-4; 8 positions agree with TRBD1. Unmatched junction bases numbered 12, after V lost 6 bases and J lost 0 bases. The CDR3 contains 18 residues. Germline V lookup: CDR1 MNHEY, CDR2 SVGEGT. The CDR3 coding sequence is TGTGCCAGCAGCCCTACAGGGGGACACCGTCCAACTAATGAAAAACTGTTTTTT. As protein: CASSPTGGHRPTNEKLFF.

The V call is TRBV7-2, the J call TRBJ2-3; weak D call: TRBD1 (5 bases). CDR3 length equals 13 residues. V lost 5 bases, J lost 2 bases, and 8 bases lay in between. Germline loops: CDR1 SGHTA, CDR2 FQGNSA. CDR3 loop: CASSRQFTDTQYF. The CDR3 DNA reads as TGTGCCAGCAGCCGACAGTTCACAGATACGCAGTATTTT.

V gene TRBV7-2 combines with J gene TRBJ1-6; no clear D. CDR3 size: 15 residues. Trimming removed 1 base at V and 2 bases at J, with 6 bases between. Per the germline V gene, CDR1 is SGHTA and CDR2 is FQGNSA. The DNA for the CDR3 is TGTGCCAGCAGCTTAGGTCAGACCTATAATTCACCCCTCCACTTT. Amino acids: CASSLGQTYNSPLHF.

The chain carries TRBV15 and TRBJ2-2; D may be TRBD2 (7 bases). CDR1 LNHNV and CDR2 YYDKDF come from the germline V gene (reference sequence). Trimming took off 0 bases at V and 3 bases at J, with 11 bases between the two ends. The CDR3 is 16 amino acids. Here the CDR3 DNA reads TGTGCCACCAGCAGAGAGGGGGGGCCCTACACCGGGGAGCTGTTTTTT. Its protein product is CATSREGGPYTGELFF.

This chain joins TRBV6-2 or TRBV6-3 and TRBJ1-2; D uncertain. The CDR3 extends over 13 amino acids. V lost 0 bases to trimming and J lost 8 bases, with 10 bases between them. Germline assignment: CDR1 MNHEY and CDR2 SVGEGT. The CDR3 loop reads CASSYSGQLGYTF. CDR3 DNA: TGTGCCAGCAGTTACTCTGGGCAGTTGGGCTACACCTTC.

This chain links TRBV5-1 with TRBJ2-1; 9 nucleotides match TRBD2. This CDR3 comprises 16 residues. Germline V gene lookup returns CDR1 SGHRS and CDR2 YFSETQ. With V trimmed by 2 bases and J by 7 bases, 10 bases remained unmatched. CDR3 in DNA: TGCGCCAGCAGCTTTAAAAGGGCTAGCGGGGTTAATGAGCAGTTCTTC. This sequence encodes CASSFKRASGVNEQFF.

This chain joins TRBV4-3 and TRBJ1-2; tentative D call: TRBD1 (5 bases). Germline lookup yields CDR1 LGHNA and CDR2 YSLEER. The CDR3 contains 15 residues. Trimming took 1 base from V and 3 from J, leaving 12 bases between them. CDR3 in DNA: TGCGCCAGCAGCCAAGGGCTTCGGGGGGACTATGGCTACACCTTC. It translates to CASSQGLRGDYGYTF.

The rearrangement uses TRBV20-1 and TRBJ2-1; D remains ambiguous. Trimming left V 3 bases short and J 5 bases short, with 11 bases between. This CDR3 has 13 residues. Germline CDR1 is DFQATT and CDR2 is SNEGSKA (reference sequence). The CDR3 sequence is CSASRNRDNEQFF. CDR3 DNA sequence: TGCAGTGCTAGTAGGAATCGGGACAATGAGCAGTTCTTC.

This rearrangement joins TRBV7-9 to TRBJ2-7; D is perhaps TRBD1 (6 bases). The CDR3 extends over 15 amino acids. Germline loops: CDR1 SEHNR, CDR2 FQNEAQ (reference sequence). V lost 5 bases and J lost 3, with 17 bases in between. CDR3 DNA: TGTGCCAGCAGCCCCGCCAGGGGTTGGAACTACGAGCAGTACTTC. Its translation: CASSPARGWNYEQYF.

The chain combines TRBV19 with TRBJ2-5, with 7 positions matching TRBD1. Germline V gives CDR1 LNHDA, CDR2 SQIVND (reference sequence). The CDR3 is 14 residues long. V lost 4 bases to trimming and J lost 1 base; unmatched junction nucleotides: 3. DNA for the CDR3: TGTGCCAGTAGTAGTAGGACAGGCCAAGAGACCCAGTACTTC. Translated, it gives CASSSRTGQETQYF.

The chain has TRBV18 and TRBJ2-7; 8 bases fit TRBD1. After removal of 3 bases from V and 2 bases from J, the junction contained 6 bases not matched to a gene. The CDR3 runs to 15 residues. Germline CDR1 and CDR2: KGHSH and LQKENI. The CDR3 loop is CASSPSRTGTYEQYF. The CDR3 region has the DNA TGTGCCAGCTCACCCTCCAGGACAGGGACCTACGAGCAGTACTTC.

Concerning this clone: Different DNA sequences within this sample yield the same CDR3. The genes are TRBV9 and TRBJ2-1, with TRBD2 matching 7 bases. The germline V gene encodes CDR1 SGDLS and CDR2 YYNGEE. Trimming at V came to 2 bases and at J to 9 bases, leaving 5 bases not matched to a gene. The CDR3 totals 13 residues. The CDR3 sequence is CASSVGLVGEQFF. The CDR3 DNA reads as TGTGCCAGCAGCGTCGGACTAGTAGGTGAGCAGTTCTTC.

This chain uses TRBV7-9 with TRBJ2-1; weak D call: TRBD2 (5 bases). The CDR3 extends over 16 amino acids. The V end was cut by 6 bases, the J end by 3 bases, with 18 bases between. The germline gives CDR1 SEHNR, CDR2 FQNEAQ (reference sequence). CDR3 nucleotides: TGTGCCAGCAGGCGAGGGTCCGGCTCGTACTACAATGAGCAGTTCTTC. It is translated as CASRRGSGSYYNEQFF.

V is TRBV24-1 and J is TRBJ2-3, with D perhaps TRBD2 (7 bases). CDR1 KGHDR and CDR2 SFDVKD come from the germline V gene. This CDR3 is built from 15 residues. V lost 1 base to trimming and J lost 4 bases, with 11 bases between them. The CDR3 reads CATSDFLGGADTQYF. The CDR3 DNA sequence: TGTGCCACCAGTGATTTTCTAGGGGGGGCAGATACGCAGTATTTT.

The CDR3 region is CASSQLIGGNTEAFF. The CDR3 coding sequence is TGCGCCAGCAGCCAGCTCATAGGAGGGAACACTGAAGCTTTCTTT. The rearrangement uses TRBV5-1 and TRBJ1-1; D remains unclear. The V end was cut by 4 bases, the J end by 1 base, with 14 bases between. Germline V gene sequence: CDR1 SGHRS, CDR2 YFSETQ. This CDR3 spans 15 amino acids.